This T cell receptor beta chain was found in a study of technical replicates of blood from several donors. Repertoires were generated with immunoSEQ multiplex PCR, while TCRdb's copy carries only in-frame clones and drops some. The repertoire consists of tens of thousands of clones, with under 95% occurring once and the leading ten covering roughly 0.3%. The CDR3 has 15 amino acids. Germline CDR1 reads SGHVS; CDR2 reads FNYEAQ. J gave up 5 bases and V 0 bases, and 5 bases lay outside the gene matches. This clone was seen once. The chain couples TRBV7-6 to TRBJ2-3; 7 nucleotides line up with TRBD2. Sequencing input: T cells isolated from PBMCs. The receptor's source is a human donor in good health. CDR3 sequence: CASSLAWQRGDTQYF. CDR3 nucleotide sequence: TGTGCCAGCAGCTTAGCATGGCAGCGGGGAGATACGCAGTATTTT. Supplemented by reference TRBV7-6 and TRBJ2-3, the full variable domain reads GAGVSQSPRYKVTKRGQDVALRCDPISGHVSLYWYRQALGQGPEFLTYFNYEAQQDKSGLPNDRFSAERPEGSISTLTIQRTEQRDSAMYRCASSLAWQRGDTQYFGPGTRLTVL.